Following are 19 T cell receptor beta chains from one sample sequenced in a study of lymphopenia after photon versus proton radiotherapy. The table came from immunoSEQ multiplex PCR; TCRdb's copy has only in-frame clones and leaves some out. The table lists about 35,000 clones, roughly 92% of them singletons, with 13% to 15% in the top ten. The material was peripheral blood, obtained from a patient treated with photon-based radiotherapy. The receptors stem from a man aged 60 to 69 with cholangiocarcinoma.

V gene TRBV19 combines with J gene TRBJ2-1; weak D call: TRBD1 (6 bases). Germline lookup yields CDR1 LNHDA and CDR2 SQIVND (reference sequence). This CDR3 has 14 residues. Deletions cut 2 bases from V and 8 bases from J, with 13 bases between. CDR3 protein: CASSITGTMDEQFF. The CDR3 DNA is TGTGCCAGTAGTATAACCGGGACAATGGATGAGCAGTTCTTC.

The V gene is TRBV27, the J gene TRBJ1-6; 11 bases are shared with TRBD1. The CDR3 is 15 amino acids. The J segment lost 9 bases and the V segment lost 6 bases, leaving 7 bases of the junction unmatched. Germline CDR1 is MNHEY and CDR2 is SMNVEV (reference sequence). The CDR3 loop is CASRMDRGRSSPLHF. In DNA form, the CDR3 reads TGTGCCAGCAGAATGGACAGGGGGCGAAGTTCACCCCTCCACTTT.

The V call is TRBV25-1, the J call TRBJ1-2; tentative D call: TRBD1 (6 bases). Per germline, CDR1 MGHDK and CDR2 SYGVNS. V lost 3 bases to trimming and J lost 6 bases, with 14 bases between them. The CDR3 is 14 amino acids. The CDR3 reads CASSDTGGADGYTF. The CDR3, as DNA: TGTGCCAGCAGTGATACGGGGGGCGCGGATGGCTACACCTTC.

V is TRBV7-3 and J is TRBJ2-2; 11 nucleotides align to TRBD2. From germline, CDR1 is SGHTA and CDR2 FQGTGA. CDR3 length equals 18 residues. The trim removed 6 bases at V and 4 bases at J, leaving 13 bases unmatched. As DNA, the CDR3 is TGTGCCAGCAGACTAGTTGGGCTAGCGGGAGGAAGCACCGGGGAGCTGTTTTTT. Protein product: CASRLVGLAGGSTGELFF.

This chain joins TRBV28 and TRBJ1-4; no clear D. Trimming left V 8 bases short and J 3 bases short, with 7 bases between. There are 12 residues in the CDR3. In germline, CDR1 is MDHEN, CDR2 SYDVKM. CDR3 sequence reads: CASYRANEKLFF. In DNA form, the CDR3 reads TGTGCCAGCTATAGGGCTAATGAAAAACTGTTTTTT.

The chain joins TRBV7-9 to TRBJ2-3; no reliable D call. The V end was cut by 5 bases, the J end by 6 bases, with 9 bases between. Germline V gene data show CDR1 as SEHNR and CDR2 as FQNEAQ (reference sequence). The length of the CDR3 is 12 residues. The CDR3 here is CASSPAWDTQYF. The CDR3 DNA reads TGTGCCAGCAGCCCAGCTTGGGATACGCAGTATTTT.

This clone came up a few times. The V call is TRBV2, the J call TRBJ2-1; D remains ambiguous. In germline, CDR1 is SNHLY, CDR2 FYNNEI. This CDR3 comprises 13 residues. V lost 6 bases to trimming and J lost 8 bases, with 14 bases between them. Here the CDR3 reads CASSPLFEDEQFF. CDR3 sequence (DNA): TGTGCCAGCAGCCCGTTATTTGAGGATGAGCAGTTCTTC.

This clone was seen only a few times. The chain joins TRBV7-9 to TRBJ2-2; no definite D call. Germline V lookup: CDR1 SEHNR, CDR2 FQNEAQ (reference sequence). V lost 7 bases and J 7 bases, leaving 13 bases between the germline ends. The CDR3 sequence is 13 residues long. The CDR3 loop is CASTFSGDGELFF. The CDR3 nucleotides read TGTGCCAGCACCTTCAGTGGTGACGGGGAGCTGTTTTTT. The entire variable domain, with the rest obtained from reference TRBV7-9 and TRBJ2-2, is as follows: DTGVSQNPRHKITKRGQNVTFRCDPISEHNRLYWYRQTLGQGPEFLTYFQNEAQLEKSRLLSDRFSAERPKGSFSTLEIQRTEQGDSAMYLCASTFSGDGELFFGEGSRLTVL.

The chain couples TRBV28 to TRBJ1-5; tentative D call: TRBD1 (6 bases). Trimming took off 6 bases at V and 11 bases at J, with 17 bases between the two ends. The CDR3 runs 13 residues. Germline V gene lookup returns CDR1 MDHEN and CDR2 SYDVKM. The CDR3 nucleotides are TGTGCCAGCAGCTCAGGGGCTCCCCGGGCCCAGCATTTT. This sequence encodes CASSSGAPRAQHF.

The chain employs TRBV20-1 and TRBJ2-1, with 8 bases that match TRBD2. The CDR3 has 11 amino acids. Germline CDR1 is DFQATT and CDR2 is SNEGSKA (reference sequence). CDR3 amino acids: CRLADYNEQFF. In DNA, the CDR3 is TGCAGACTAGCGGACTACAATGAGCAGTTCTTC.

The chain is built from TRBV7-2 and TRBJ1-2; 9 bases line up with TRBD1. The V and J ends lost 1 base and 8 bases, in that order; junction bases with no gene match: 14. The germline V gene has CDR1 SGHTA and CDR2 FQGNSA. This CDR3 contains 17 residues. The CDR3 bases are TGTGCCAGCAGCTTAGTGGTTGAGGGACAGGGCTCGGAAGGCTACACCTTC. Residues: CASSLVVEGQGSEGYTF.

This chain uses TRBV27 with TRBJ1-2, with TRBD1 as a possible D gene (5 bases). With 5 bases removed from V and 4 bases from J, the gap between germline ends came to 17 bases. Germline V lookup: CDR1 MNHEY, CDR2 SMNVEV (reference sequence). This CDR3 has 15 amino acids. The CDR3 DNA reads TGTGCCAGCAGTAATGTGCAGGGTGGTGGCTATGGCTACACCTTC. Translated: CASSNVQGGGYGYTF.

DNA for the CDR3: TGCGCCAGCAGCTGGAACAGGGAAGAGCATGAAAAACTGTTTTTT. Translating it yields CASSWNREEHEKLFF. This sequence joins TRBV5-1 and TRBJ1-4; tentatively, D is TRBD1 (6 bases). V shed 3 bases and J shed 6 bases, with 15 bases lying between them. Germline lookup yields CDR1 SGHRS and CDR2 YFSETQ. The CDR3 loop spans 15 amino acids.

This clone was counted once. The genes are TRBV6-5 and TRBJ1-3; 9 bases align to TRBD1. CDR1 is MNHEY, CDR2 SVGAGI, per germline. The CDR3 is made up of 16 amino acids. The junction had 5 bases not matched to a gene; V was cut back by 1 base and J by 4 bases. The CDR3 loop reads CASSYFGQGKGNTIYF. The CDR3 bases are TGTGCCAGCAGTTACTTCGGACAGGGGAAAGGAAACACCATATATTTT.

The CDR3 loop is CASSLDYAPYEQYF. The CDR3 DNA is TGTGCCAGCAGCTTGGACTATGCCCCCTACGAGCAGTACTTC. The chain couples TRBV7-2 to TRBJ2-7, with a tentative D call TRBD2 (6 bases). Trimming took 3 bases from V and 2 from J, leaving 11 bases between them. Looked up from germline, CDR1 is SGHTA and CDR2 is FQGNSA. CDR3 length equals 14 residues.

This chain joins TRBV7-3 and TRBJ2-6; D is perhaps TRBD1 (5 bases). The CDR3 loop spans 14 amino acids. Germline V lookup: CDR1 SGHTA, CDR2 FQGTGA. The V end was cut by 4 bases, the J end by 1 base, with 5 bases between. Written as DNA, the CDR3 is TGTGCCAGCAGCTCAGGGTCTGGGGCCAACGTCCTGACTTTC. Protein sequence: CASSSGSGANVLTF.

The V gene is TRBV5-1, the J gene TRBJ2-7; the match to TRBD1 covers 8 bases. The CDR3 is made up of 13 amino acids. In germline, CDR1 is SGHRS, CDR2 YFSETQ. V shed 4 bases and J 5 bases; nucleotides not matched to a gene: 5. CDR3 amino acids: CASSPRTGNEQYF. The CDR3 DNA reads as TGCGCCAGCAGCCCCCGGACAGGGAACGAGCAGTACTTC.

A single count supports this clone. The rearrangement links TRBV5-1 to TRBJ1-1; no firm D call. V was cut by 0 bases and J by 6 bases, with 15 bases left in between. CDR1 and CDR2 (germline): SGHRS, YFSETQ. The length of the CDR3 is 15 residues. The CDR3 spells CASSLENRAEAEAFF. The CDR3 DNA follows: TGCGCCAGCAGCTTGGAAAACCGGGCAGAAGCTGAAGCTTTCTTT.

The chain carries TRBV5-4 and TRBJ2-2, with 8 bases matching TRBD1. Germline V lookup: CDR1 SGHNT, CDR2 YYREEE (reference sequence). CDR3 length: 17 amino acids. V was clipped by 4 bases and J by 5 bases; unmatched bases: 13. The CDR3 DNA is TGTGCCAGCAGCCTGAGCGCAGGGGGCGCGGGAACCGGGGAGCTGTTTTTT. This translates into CASSLSAGGAGTGELFF.